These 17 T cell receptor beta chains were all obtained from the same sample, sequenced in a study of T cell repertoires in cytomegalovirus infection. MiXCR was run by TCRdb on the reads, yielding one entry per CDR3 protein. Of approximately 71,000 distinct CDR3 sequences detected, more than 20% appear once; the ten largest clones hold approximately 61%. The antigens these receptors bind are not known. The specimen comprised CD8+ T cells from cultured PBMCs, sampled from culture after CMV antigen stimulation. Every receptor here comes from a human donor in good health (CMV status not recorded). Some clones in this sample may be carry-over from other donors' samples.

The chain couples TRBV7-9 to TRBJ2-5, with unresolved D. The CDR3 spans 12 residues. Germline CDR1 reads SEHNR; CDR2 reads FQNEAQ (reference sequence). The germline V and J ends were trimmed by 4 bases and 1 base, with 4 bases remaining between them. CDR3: CASSSIQETQYF. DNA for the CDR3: TGTGCCAGCAGCTCGATCCAAGAGACCCAGTACTTC.

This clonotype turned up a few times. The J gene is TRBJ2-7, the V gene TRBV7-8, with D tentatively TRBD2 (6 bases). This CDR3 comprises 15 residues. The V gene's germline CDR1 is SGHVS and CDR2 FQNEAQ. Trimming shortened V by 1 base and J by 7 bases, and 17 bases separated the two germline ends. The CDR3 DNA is TGTGCCAGCAGCTTAGGGGGAGCGGGCCTTGGGGAGCAGTACTTC. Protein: CASSLGGAGLGEQYF.

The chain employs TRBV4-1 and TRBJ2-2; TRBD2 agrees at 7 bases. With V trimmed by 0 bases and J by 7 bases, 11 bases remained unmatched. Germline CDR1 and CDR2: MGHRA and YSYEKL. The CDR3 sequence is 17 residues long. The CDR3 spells CASSQDRSGGGGGELFF. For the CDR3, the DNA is TGCGCCAGCAGCCAAGACAGAAGTGGGGGGGGTGGCGGGGAGCTGTTTTTT.

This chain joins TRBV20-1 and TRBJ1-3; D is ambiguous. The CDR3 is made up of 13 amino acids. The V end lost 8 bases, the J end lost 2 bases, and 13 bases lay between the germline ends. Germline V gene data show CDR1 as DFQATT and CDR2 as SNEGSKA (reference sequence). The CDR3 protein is CSLGIGPGNTIYF. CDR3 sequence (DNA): TGCAGTCTTGGAATCGGCCCTGGAAACACCATATATTTT.

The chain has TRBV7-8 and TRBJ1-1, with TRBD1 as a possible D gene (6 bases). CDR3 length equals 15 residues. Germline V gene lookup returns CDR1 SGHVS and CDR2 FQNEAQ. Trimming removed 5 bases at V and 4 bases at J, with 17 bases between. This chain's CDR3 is CASSILTGLVTEAFF. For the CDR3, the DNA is TGTGCCAGCAGCATTCTAACAGGGCTAGTCACTGAAGCTTTCTTT.

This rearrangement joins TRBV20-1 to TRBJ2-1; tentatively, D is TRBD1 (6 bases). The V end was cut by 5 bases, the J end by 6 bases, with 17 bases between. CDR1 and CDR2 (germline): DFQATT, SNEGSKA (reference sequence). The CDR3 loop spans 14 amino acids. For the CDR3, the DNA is TGCAGTGCTCTGATCGGGACACAACGCAATGAGCAGTTCTTC. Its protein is CSALIGTQRNEQFF.

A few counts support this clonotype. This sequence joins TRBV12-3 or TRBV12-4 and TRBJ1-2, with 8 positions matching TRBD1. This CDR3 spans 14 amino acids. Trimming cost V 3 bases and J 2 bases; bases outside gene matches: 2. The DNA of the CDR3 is TGTGCCAGCAGTTTCGGACAGGGAAACTATGGCTACACCTTC. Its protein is CASSFGQGNYGYTF.

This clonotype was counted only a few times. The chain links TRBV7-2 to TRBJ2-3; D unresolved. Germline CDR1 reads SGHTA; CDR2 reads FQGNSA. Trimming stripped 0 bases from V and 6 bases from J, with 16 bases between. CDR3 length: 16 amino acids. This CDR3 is CASSLANSPSTDTQYF. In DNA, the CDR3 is TGTGCCAGCAGCTTAGCCAACAGCCCTTCAACGGATACGCAGTATTTT.

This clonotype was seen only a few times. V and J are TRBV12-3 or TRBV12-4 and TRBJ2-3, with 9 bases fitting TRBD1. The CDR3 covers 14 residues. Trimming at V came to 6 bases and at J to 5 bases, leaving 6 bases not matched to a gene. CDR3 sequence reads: CASRGQGGGDTQYF. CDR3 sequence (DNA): TGTGCCAGCAGGGGACAGGGAGGAGGAGATACGCAGTATTTT.

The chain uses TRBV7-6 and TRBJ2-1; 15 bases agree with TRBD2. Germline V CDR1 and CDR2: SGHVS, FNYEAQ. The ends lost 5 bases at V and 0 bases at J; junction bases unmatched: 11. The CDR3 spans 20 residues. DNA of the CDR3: TGTGCCAGCAGCGGACAACGGACTAGCGGGGGGGCCATCTCCTACAATGAGCAGTTCTTC. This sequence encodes CASSGQRTSGGAISYNEQFF. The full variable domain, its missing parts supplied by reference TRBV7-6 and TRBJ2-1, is GAGVSQSPRYKVTKRGQDVALRCDPISGHVSLYWYRQALGQGPEFLTYFNYEAQQDKSGLPNDRFSAERPEGSISTLTIQRTEQRDSAMYRCASSGQRTSGGAISYNEQFFGPGTRLTVL.

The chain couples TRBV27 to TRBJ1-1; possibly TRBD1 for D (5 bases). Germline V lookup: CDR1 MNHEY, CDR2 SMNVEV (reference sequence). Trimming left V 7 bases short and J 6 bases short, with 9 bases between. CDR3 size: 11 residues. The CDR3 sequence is CASNTGAEAFF. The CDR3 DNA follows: TGTGCCAGCAATACGGGGGCTGAAGCTTTCTTT.

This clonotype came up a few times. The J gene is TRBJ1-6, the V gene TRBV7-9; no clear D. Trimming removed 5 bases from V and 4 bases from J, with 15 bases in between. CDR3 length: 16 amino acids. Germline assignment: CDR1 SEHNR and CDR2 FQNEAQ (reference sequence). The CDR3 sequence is CASSPHAVIYNSPLHF. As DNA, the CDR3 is TGTGCCAGCAGCCCCCACGCAGTGATTTATAATTCACCCCTCCACTTT.

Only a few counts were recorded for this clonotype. The CDR3 coding sequence is TGTGCCAGCAGCTTAGAGGGCGGGGCAGCCCTTGACCTCTATGGCTACACCTTC. Translating gives CASSLEGGAALDLYGYTF. The chain combines TRBV7-8 with TRBJ1-2, with a possible D match to TRBD1 (5 bases). Deletions cut 1 base from V and 4 bases from J, with 22 bases between. Germline loops: CDR1 SGHVS, CDR2 FQNEAQ. The CDR3 sequence is 18 residues long.

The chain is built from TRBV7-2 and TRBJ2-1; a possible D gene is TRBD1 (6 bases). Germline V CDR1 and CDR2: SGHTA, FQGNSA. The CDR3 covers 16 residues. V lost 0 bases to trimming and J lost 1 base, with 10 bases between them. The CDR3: CASSLAGAISYNEQFF. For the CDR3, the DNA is TGTGCCAGCAGCTTAGCGGGGGCAATTTCCTACAATGAGCAGTTCTTC.

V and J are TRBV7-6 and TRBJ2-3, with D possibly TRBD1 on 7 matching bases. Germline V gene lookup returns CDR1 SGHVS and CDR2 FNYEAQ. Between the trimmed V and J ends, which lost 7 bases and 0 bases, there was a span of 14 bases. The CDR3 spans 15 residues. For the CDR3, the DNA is TGTGCCAGCACCACGACAGGGACTAGCACAGATACGCAGTATTTT. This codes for CASTTTGTSTDTQYF.

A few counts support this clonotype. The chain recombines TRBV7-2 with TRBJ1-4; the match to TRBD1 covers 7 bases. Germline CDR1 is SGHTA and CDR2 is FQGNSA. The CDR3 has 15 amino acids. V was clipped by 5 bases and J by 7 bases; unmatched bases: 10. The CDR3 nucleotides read TGTGCCAGCAGCGCCGCGGGGACAGCCCTTGAAAAACTGTTTTTT. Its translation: CASSAAGTALEKLFF. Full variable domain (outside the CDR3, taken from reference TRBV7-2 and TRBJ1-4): GAGVSQSPSNKVTEKGKDVELRCDPISGHTALYWYRQSLGQGLEFLIYFQGNSAPDKSGLPSDRFSAERTGGSVSTLTIQRTQQEDSAVYLCASSAAGTALEKLFFGSGTQLSVL.

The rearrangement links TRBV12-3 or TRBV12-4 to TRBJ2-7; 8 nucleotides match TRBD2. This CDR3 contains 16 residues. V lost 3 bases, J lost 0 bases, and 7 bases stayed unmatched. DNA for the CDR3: TGTGCCAGCAGTTTGGGCGGGGGGCCCAGCTCCTACGAGCAGTACTTC. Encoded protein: CASSLGGGPSSYEQYF.